This T cell receptor (beta chain) was sequenced during a study of breast tumors, draining lymph nodes, adjacent tissues. There are 17 residues in the CDR3. The germline V gene has CDR1 DFQATT and CDR2 SNEGSKA (reference sequence). The V gene end was trimmed by 0 bases and the J gene end by 2 bases; junction bases not matched to a gene: 7. This clonotype was recorded at least ten times. TCRdb independently ran MiXCR on the multiplex PCR reads; one entry per CDR3 protein. Among nearly 110,000 distinct CDR3 sequences, more than 30% were seen once, and the ten largest hold 5.5% to 7%. Axillary draining lymph nodes of breast cancer patients supplied the node samples.

The sequenced sample was axillary lymph node tissue. The clonotype comes from a female donor with breast cancer. Some clones in this sample may be carry-over from other donors' samples. The chain couples TRBV20-1 to TRBJ2-1, with TRBD2 identical over 10 bases. CDR3 in DNA: TGCAGTGCTAGAGATAGAAGCGGGAGGGGCACCTACAATGAGCAGTTCTTC. Translating gives CSARDRSGRGTYNEQFF.